A selection of T cell receptor beta chains follows, all from one sample in a study of blood T cell repertoires in COVID-19. Profiling relied on immunoSEQ multiplex PCR, and the TCRdb table lists in-frame clones only, not all of them. This sample has nearly 110,000 clones, with under 90% found just once. Sequenced sample: peripheral blood. The receptors were sampled from a woman aged 55-75 years with acute or convalescent COVID-19. Each CDR3 is given with its conserved first and last residue. The D gene is left open where the match is weak. For some rows the clone size is stated as once, few or many, or as a class when expanded; others skip it.

D gene: -
V gene: TRBV5-1
clone size: -
J gene: TRBJ2-3
CDR3 protein: CASSTMTGRTDTQYF
CDR3 DNA: TGCGCCAGCAGCACTATGACAGGCCGCACAGATACGCAGTATTTT

D gene: TRBD2
V gene: TRBV11-1
clone size: -
J gene: TRBJ2-1
CDR3 protein: CASSLLSGRNRNEQFF
CDR3 DNA: TGTGCCAGCAGCTTACTAAGCGGGAGGAATAGGAATGAGCAGTTCTTC

D gene: -
V gene: TRBV7-4
clone size: -
J gene: TRBJ2-7
CDR3 protein: CASSLKEDSSLSYEQYF
CDR3 DNA: TGTGCCAGCAGCTTAAAAGAGGACAGTAGCTTGTCCTACGAGCAGTACTTC

D gene: -
V gene: TRBV29-1
clone size: -
J gene: TRBJ2-7
CDR3 protein: CSVGLHSASSYEQYF
CDR3 DNA: TGCAGCGTTGGGCTTCATAGCGCGAGCTCCTACGAGCAGTACTTC

D gene: -
V gene: TRBV5-1
clone size: -
J gene: TRBJ2-7
CDR3 protein: CASSLSSGYEQYF
CDR3 DNA: TGCGCCAGCAGCTTGAGTTCAGGCTACGAGCAGTACTTC

D gene: -
V gene: TRBV6-5
clone size: -
J gene: TRBJ2-2
CDR3 protein: CASSFLQKNTGELFF
CDR3 DNA: TGTGCCAGCAGTTTTCTGCAGAAAAACACCGGGGAGCTGTTTTTT

D gene: -
V gene: TRBV5-1
clone size: -
J gene: TRBJ2-2
CDR3 protein: CASVLENTGELFF
CDR3 DNA: TGCGCCAGCGTACTCGAGAACACCGGGGAGCTGTTTTTT

D gene: -
V gene: TRBV12-5
clone size: -
J gene: TRBJ1-1
CDR3 protein: CASGSGTRTEAFF
CDR3 DNA: TGTGCTAGTGGTTCCGGGACACGGACTGAAGCTTTCTTT

D gene: -
V gene: TRBV4-2
clone size: -
J gene: TRBJ1-1
CDR3 protein: CASSQRGTTGEDEAFF
CDR3 DNA: TGTGCCAGCAGCCAAAGAGGGACAACGGGTGAGGATGAAGCTTTCTTT

D gene: -
V gene: TRBV5-5
clone size: -
J gene: TRBJ2-1
CDR3 protein: CASSLGPDSYNEQFF
CDR3 DNA: TGTGCCAGCAGCTTGGGCCCAGATTCCTACAATGAGCAGTTCTTC

D gene: TRBD1
V gene: TRBV7-2
clone size: -
J gene: TRBJ1-2
CDR3 protein: CASSLGGTQGAYGYTF
CDR3 DNA: TGTGCCAGCAGCTTAGGAGGTACGCAGGGGGCATATGGCTACACCTTC

D gene: TRBD2
V gene: TRBV12-5
clone size: -
J gene: TRBJ2-3
CDR3 protein: CASGLDLAGTDTQYF
CDR3 DNA: TGTGCTAGTGGTTTGGATCTAGCGGGCACAGATACGCAGTATTTT

D gene: -
V gene: TRBV9
clone size: -
J gene: TRBJ1-6
CDR3 protein: CASSVTATDSPLHF
CDR3 DNA: TGTGCCAGCAGCGTGACAGCTACTGATTCACCCCTCCACTTT

D gene: -
V gene: TRBV29-1
clone size: -
J gene: TRBJ1-2
CDR3 protein: CSVGEVGYGYTF
CDR3 DNA: TGCAGCGTTGGGGAGGTTGGCTATGGCTACACCTTC

D gene: TRBD2
V gene: TRBV9
clone size: -
J gene: TRBJ2-3
CDR3 protein: CASSGLAGGADTQYF
CDR3 DNA: TGTGCCAGCAGCGGACTAGCGGGGGGCGCAGATACGCAGTATTTT

D gene: -
V gene: TRBV3-1/TRBV3-2
clone size: -
J gene: TRBJ2-1
CDR3 protein: CASSLSSSDEQFF
CDR3 DNA: TGTGCCAGCAGCCTCTCTAGTTCGGATGAGCAGTTCTTC

D gene: -
V gene: TRBV10-1
clone size: -
J gene: TRBJ1-2
CDR3 protein: CASSDRGLRQNYGYTF
CDR3 DNA: TGCGCCAGCAGTGACCGCGGTCTTCGACAGAACTATGGCTACACCTTC

D gene: TRBD2
V gene: TRBV3-1/TRBV3-2
clone size: -
J gene: TRBJ2-5
CDR3 protein: CASSSLAGAETQYF
CDR3 DNA: TGTGCCAGCAGTTCACTAGCGGGAGCAGAGACCCAGTACTTC

D gene: TRBD2
V gene: TRBV6-2/TRBV6-3
clone size: -
J gene: TRBJ2-1
CDR3 protein: CASSYERAGIEFNEQFF
CDR3 DNA: TGTGCCAGCAGTTACGAAAGAGCGGGGATTGAATTCAATGAGCAGTTCTTC

D gene: TRBD1
V gene: TRBV18
clone size: -
J gene: TRBJ2-2
CDR3 protein: CASSPTSRGTGELFF
CDR3 DNA: TGTGCCAGCTCACCGACCTCCAGGGGGACCGGGGAGCTGTTTTTT

D gene: TRBD1
V gene: TRBV6-6
clone size: -
J gene: TRBJ2-7
CDR3 protein: CASSLDRGGSYEQYF
CDR3 DNA: TGTGCCAGCAGTCTGGACAGGGGAGGCTCCTACGAGCAGTACTTC

D gene: -
V gene: TRBV10-2
clone size: -
J gene: TRBJ1-2
CDR3 protein: CASSPGTYDGGYTF
CDR3 DNA: TGCGCCAGCAGTCCCGGGACTTACGATGGCGGCTACACCTTC

D gene: TRBD1
V gene: TRBV15
clone size: -
J gene: TRBJ1-6
CDR3 protein: CATSKRDSLYNSPLHF
CDR3 DNA: TGTGCCACCAGCAAAAGGGACAGTCTCTATAATTCACCCCTCCACTTT

D gene: -
V gene: TRBV2
clone size: -
J gene: TRBJ1-5
CDR3 protein: CASSVGTKGEPQHF
CDR3 DNA: TGTGCCAGCAGTGTTGGCACAAAGGGGGAGCCCCAGCATTTT

D gene: -
V gene: TRBV28
clone size: -
J gene: TRBJ1-2
CDR3 protein: CASSSGLQGKGYTF
CDR3 DNA: TGTGCCAGCAGTTCGGGGCTACAGGGTAAAGGCTACACCTTC

D gene: TRBD2
V gene: TRBV25-1
clone size: -
J gene: TRBJ2-7
CDR3 protein: CASRDLAGLSYEQYF
CDR3 DNA: TGTGCCAGCAGGGATTTAGCGGGACTTTCCTACGAGCAGTACTTC

D gene: TRBD2
V gene: TRBV2
clone size: -
J gene: TRBJ2-1
CDR3 protein: CASSEGTSEYNEQFF
CDR3 DNA: TGTGCCAGTAGTGAAGGGACTAGCGAATACAATGAGCAGTTCTTC

D gene: TRBD2
V gene: TRBV4-1
clone size: -
J gene: TRBJ2-7
CDR3 protein: CASSQEGSGSREQYF
CDR3 DNA: TGCGCCAGCAGCCAAGAGGGTAGCGGGAGTCGAGAGCAGTACTTC

D gene: TRBD1
V gene: TRBV5-1
clone size: -
J gene: TRBJ2-1
CDR3 protein: CASSPGQTSYNEQFF
CDR3 DNA: TGCGCCAGCAGCCCGGGACAGACATCCTACAATGAGCAGTTCTTC

D gene: -
V gene: TRBV28
clone size: few
J gene: TRBJ1-2
CDR3 protein: CASSDRKQNNYGYTF
CDR3 DNA: TGTGCCAGCTCTGACAGGAAGCAAAACAACTATGGCTACACCTTC

D gene: -
V gene: TRBV19
clone size: -
J gene: TRBJ2-1
CDR3 protein: CASRRGDSSYNEQFF
CDR3 DNA: TGTGCCAGTCGCAGGGGGGATAGCTCCTACAATGAGCAGTTCTTC

D gene: TRBD1
V gene: TRBV30
clone size: -
J gene: TRBJ2-4
CDR3 protein: CAWSPTGLAKNIQYF
CDR3 DNA: TGTGCCTGGAGTCCGACAGGGCTCGCCAAAAACATTCAGTACTTC

D gene: -
V gene: TRBV7-9
clone size: -
J gene: TRBJ2-5
CDR3 protein: CASSLAGRGQETQYF
CDR3 DNA: TGTGCCAGCAGCTTAGCGGGCAGGGGCCAAGAGACCCAGTACTTC

D gene: -
V gene: TRBV19
clone size: -
J gene: TRBJ2-1
CDR3 protein: CASSIRTDNEQFF
CDR3 DNA: TGTGCCAGTAGTATTCGGACAGACAATGAGCAGTTCTTC

D gene: TRBD1
V gene: TRBV7-9
clone size: -
J gene: TRBJ2-5
CDR3 protein: CASSFSRGQGYQETQYF
CDR3 DNA: TGTGCCAGCAGCTTCAGCCGGGGACAGGGGTATCAAGAGACCCAGTACTTC

D gene: TRBD2
V gene: TRBV7-9
clone size: once
J gene: TRBJ2-1
CDR3 protein: CASSSLSGRALDEQFF
CDR3 DNA: TGTGCCAGCAGCTCTCTCAGCGGGAGGGCCTTGGATGAGCAGTTCTTC

D gene: TRBD1
V gene: TRBV28
clone size: -
J gene: TRBJ2-7
CDR3 protein: CASSPQTGRNYEQYF
CDR3 DNA: TGTGCCAGCAGTCCTCAGACAGGGCGCAACTACGAGCAGTACTTC

D gene: TRBD1
V gene: TRBV5-5
clone size: -
J gene: TRBJ1-1
CDR3 protein: CASSLSGQGGTEAFF
CDR3 DNA: TGTGCCAGCAGCTTGTCCGGACAGGGAGGCACTGAAGCTTTCTTT

D gene: -
V gene: TRBV5-4
clone size: -
J gene: TRBJ2-7
CDR3 protein: CASSLDETYEQYF
CDR3 DNA: TGTGCCAGCAGCCTGGACGAGACCTACGAGCAGTACTTC

D gene: TRBD2
V gene: TRBV4-2
clone size: -
J gene: TRBJ2-5
CDR3 protein: CASSQVQRGQETQYF
CDR3 DNA: TGTGCCAGCAGCCAAGTGCAGCGGGGCCAAGAGACCCAGTACTTC

D gene: -
V gene: TRBV7-6
clone size: -
J gene: TRBJ2-2
CDR3 protein: CASSSPLGNALTSGELFF
CDR3 DNA: TGTGCCAGCAGCTCCCCACTAGGAAATGCCCTGACGTCCGGGGAGCTGTTTTTT